This T cell receptor (beta chain) comes out of a study of T cells in Graves' hyperthyroidism and ophthalmopathy. On the study more broadly: Pretreatment peripheral blood was obtained at initial diagnosis.

This CDR3 has 18 residues. Looked up from germline, CDR1 is LGHNA and CDR2 is YNFKEQ. V gave up 0 bases and J gave up 0 bases, with 15 bases separating them. TCR beta CDR3 region amplification was performed from RNA transcripts. The TCR CDR3 was amplified in a first-round RT-PCR using the HTBI primer set. TCRdb ran MiXCR on the multiplex PCR reads and lists one entry per CDR3 protein. The sample includes about 130,000 distinct CDR3 sequences, more than 20% of them seen just once. Study conclusions and caveats: The model anticipated ophthalmopathy a median about 7.1 months pre-onset.

Any patient presenting with uncontrolled infection, other autoimmune disease, pregnancy or lactation was left out. For this clonotype: What it binds is unknown.

The source material was blood. This rearrangement joins TRBV4-2 to TRBJ1-3; unclear D gene. The TCR was taken from a woman aged 45-59 years with Graves' hyperthyroidism that later progressed to Graves' ophthalmopathy. The CDR3 is CASSQDQSPIFSGNTIYF. CDR3 DNA: TGTGCCAGCAGCCAAGATCAATCCCCGATATTCTCTGGAAACACCATATATTTT.